One sample yielded the 27 T cell receptor beta chains listed below, sequenced in a study of technical replicates of blood from a handful of donors. The repertoire was sequenced with immunoSEQ multiplex PCR; TCRdb's copy has only in-frame clones and lacks some. The sample shows roughly 60,000 clones, 91% of them seen only once. The sequencing input was PBMCs. The receptors shown here come from a human donor in good health. Some clones in this sample may be carry-over from other donors' samples.

J is TRBJ2-1 and V is TRBV11-1; possible D gene TRBD1, 5 bases. V lost 5 bases, J lost 6 bases, and 17 bases lay in between. Germline loops: CDR1 SGHAT, CDR2 FQDESV (reference sequence). The CDR3 contains 15 residues. The chain's CDR3 is CASSPGHGALNEQFF. In nucleotides, the CDR3 is TGTGCCAGCAGCCCAGGGCACGGCGCACTCAATGAGCAGTTCTTC. Full variable domain (rest looked up from reference TRBV11-1 and TRBJ2-1): EAEVAQSPRYKITEKSQAVAFWCDPISGHATLYWYRQILGQGPELLVQFQDESVVDDSQLPKDRFSAERLKGVDSTLKIQPAELGDSAMYLCASSPGHGALNEQFFGPGTRLTVL.

The chain links TRBV7-2 to TRBJ2-3, with TRBD2 matching 12 bases. J was trimmed by 4 bases and V by 0 bases; bases with no gene match: 2. The CDR3 sequence is 16 residues long. CDR1 is SGHTA and CDR2 is FQGNSA in the germline V gene. The chain's CDR3 is CASSLALAGGADTQYF. The CDR3 bases are TGTGCCAGCAGCTTAGCCCTAGCGGGAGGGGCAGATACGCAGTATTTT.

This chain uses TRBV25-1 with TRBJ2-1; 8 nucleotides align to TRBD2. Losses at the gene ends were 6 bases for V and 6 bases for J; bases not matched to a gene: 10. CDR1 is MGHDK and CDR2 is SYGVNS in the germline V gene. The CDR3 totals 15 residues. CDR3 DNA sequence: TGTGCCAGCAGCCAAGCCCTAGCGGGTTTCAATGAGCAGTTCTTC. This translates into CASSQALAGFNEQFF.

V usage is TRBV9 and J usage is TRBJ1-6; D gene uncertain. This CDR3 region has 13 residues. V was trimmed by 2 bases and J by 7 bases, leaving 7 bases between them. Germline values: CDR1 SGDLS, CDR2 YYNGEE. CDR3 bases: TGTGCCAGCAGCGTTTTCAGGAATTCACCCCTCCACTTT. It is translated as CASSVFRNSPLHF.

The chain has TRBV10-3 and TRBJ2-7, with TRBD1 as a possible D gene (5 bases). Germline V CDR1 and CDR2: ENHRY, SYGVKD. CDR3 length equals 14 residues. Trimming pared 3 bases from V and 6 bases from J, leaving 15 bases between. The CDR3 region has the DNA TGTGCCATCAGTGAAGTTGTCAGGGAAATCGAGCAGTACTTC. Encoded protein: CAISEVVREIEQYF.

In this sample, this clone turned up once. The V call is TRBV27, the J call TRBJ1-1, with TRBD1 identical over 11 bases. This CDR3 spans 19 amino acids. Germline-derived CDR1 and CDR2 are MNHEY and SMNVEV (reference sequence). The trim removed 9 bases at V and 5 bases at J, leaving 23 bases unmatched. The CDR3 nucleotides are TGTGCCAGGAGTACGATAGGGACAGGGGGGACCAGGGGAGGAACTGAAGCTTTCTTT. As protein: CARSTIGTGGTRGGTEAFF.

V gene TRBV27 combines with J gene TRBJ2-2; D is perhaps TRBD1 (6 bases). CDR3 length: 19 amino acids. CDR1 and CDR2 (germline): MNHEY, SMNVEV (reference sequence). V was clipped by 2 bases and J by 3 bases, with 22 bases between them. The CDR3 reads CASSLKQGSLTWDTGELFF. CDR3 coding DNA: TGTGCCAGCAGTTTAAAGCAGGGGAGTCTAACGTGGGACACCGGGGAGCTGTTTTTT.

This clone was recorded a few times. The genes are TRBV4-2 and TRBJ2-2; 8 bases match TRBD1. The V gene's germline CDR1 is LGHNA and CDR2 YNFKEQ. CDR3 length: 15 amino acids. After removal of 0 bases from V and 6 bases from J, the junction contained 3 bases not matched to a gene. Here the CDR3 DNA reads TGTGCCAGCAGCCAAGAAATGGGACAGGCCGGGGAGCTGTTTTTT. Translation: CASSQEMGQAGELFF.

Written as DNA, the CDR3 is TGCAGTGCTAGTGGAGGCAGCTACACCTTC. Residues: CSASGGSYTF. This chain uses TRBV20-1 with TRBJ1-2; no clear D gene. Trimming removed 3 bases from V and 9 bases from J, with 8 bases in between. CDR1 is DFQATT, CDR2 SNEGSKA, per germline (reference sequence). The CDR3 is 10 amino acids.

The chain recombines TRBV4-1 with TRBJ2-1; 8 nucleotides agree with TRBD1. The V segment lost 4 bases and the J segment 8 bases; nucleotides outside the gene matches: 10. This CDR3 is built from 15 residues. Germline-derived CDR1 and CDR2 are MGHRA and YSYEKL. CDR3 amino acids: CASSPPRTGIDEQFF. The CDR3 DNA reads TGCGCCAGCAGCCCTCCGCGGACAGGGATCGATGAGCAGTTCTTC.

This clone was detected once. V is TRBV7-8 and J is TRBJ2-7, with 7 positions matching TRBD1. The V segment lost 5 bases and the J segment 0 bases; nucleotides outside the gene matches: 4. Germline V lookup: CDR1 SGHVS, CDR2 FQNEAQ. The CDR3 loop spans 14 amino acids. The CDR3 protein is CASSSRDSSYEQYF. DNA for the CDR3: TGTGCCAGCAGCAGCCGGGACAGCTCCTACGAGCAGTACTTC.

The chain carries TRBV27 and TRBJ2-3, with a tentative D call TRBD1 (6 bases). Trimming removed 4 bases at V and 6 bases at J, with 17 bases between. This CDR3 contains 15 residues. Germline V gene sequence: CDR1 MNHEY, CDR2 SMNVEV (reference sequence). CDR3 in DNA: TGTGCCAGCAGTTCCCGGACAGCCTCGTTCGATACGCAGTATTTT. Its protein product is CASSSRTASFDTQYF.

V and J are TRBV10-3 and TRBJ1-1; TRBD1 agrees at 8 bases. V lost 9 bases and J lost 7; bases outside the gene matches: 4. Per germline, CDR1 ENHRY and CDR2 SYGVKD. CDR3 length equals 11 residues. CDR3 DNA: TGTGCCATACCACAGGGGGGTGAAGCTTTCTTT. Translation: CAIPQGGEAFF.

CDR3 region: CASSSGNRGNTEAFF. In DNA, the CDR3 is TGTGCCAGCAGCTCAGGGAACAGGGGGAACACTGAAGCTTTCTTT. The J gene is TRBJ1-1, the V gene TRBV7-3; the match to TRBD1 covers 7 bases. V shed 4 bases, J shed 1 base, and the junction held 6 bases outside the gene matches. The CDR3 spans 15 residues. Per germline, CDR1 SGHTA and CDR2 FQGTGA.

The chain employs TRBV4-2 and TRBJ2-3, with D possibly matching TRBD2 (7 bases). The CDR3 has 15 residues. V shed 3 bases and J shed 2 bases, with 12 bases lying between them. Germline-derived CDR1 and CDR2 are LGHNA and YNFKEQ. CDR3: CASSQGGGITDTQYF. CDR3 nucleotides: TGTGCCAGCAGCCAGGGGGGGGGCATCACAGATACGCAGTATTTT.

The rearrangement joins TRBV5-1 to TRBJ2-5; 8 nucleotides match TRBD2. The junction had 10 bases not matched to a gene; V was cut back by 4 bases and J by 2 bases. Per the germline V gene, CDR1 is SGHRS and CDR2 is YFSETQ. This CDR3 spans 16 amino acids. CDR3: CASSLRGGLGQETQYF. The DNA of the CDR3 is TGCGCCAGCAGCCTCCGGGGGGGCTTGGGGCAAGAGACCCAGTACTTC. Drawing the rest from reference TRBV5-1 and TRBJ2-5, the complete variable domain is KAGVTQTPRYLIKTRGQQVTLSCSPISGHRSVSWYQQTPGQGLQFLFEYFSETQRNKGNFPGRFSGRQFSNSRSEMNVSTLELGDSALYLCASSLRGGLGQETQYFGPGTRLLVL.

V usage is TRBV7-2 and J usage is TRBJ2-7, with 9 bases that match TRBD2. V trimming: 3 bases; J trimming: 11 bases; junction bases outside the gene matches: 8. The CDR3 loop spans 13 amino acids. Germline-derived CDR1 and CDR2 are SGHTA and FQGNSA. The CDR3 bases are TGTGCCAGCAGCTTTGTGCGGGAGGGGGTGGAGTACTTC. Its protein product is CASSFVREGVEYF. Full variable domain (rest looked up from reference TRBV7-2 and TRBJ2-7): GAGVSQSPSNKVTEKGKDVELRCDPISGHTALYWYRQSLGQGLEFLIYFQGNSAPDKSGLPSDRFSAERTGGSVSTLTIQRTQQEDSAVYLCASSFVREGVEYFGPGTRLTVT.

This chain uses TRBV7-2 with TRBJ2-7; D might be TRBD1 (5 bases). CDR1 and CDR2 (germline): SGHTA, FQGNSA. V dropped 5 bases and J dropped 4 bases, with 18 bases sitting between them. CDR3 length equals 15 residues. The CDR3 loop is CASSTDSHSPYEQYF. The CDR3 bases are TGTGCCAGCAGCACCGACAGCCATTCCCCTTACGAGCAGTACTTC.

V usage is TRBV11-2 and J usage is TRBJ2-3; 10 nucleotides agree with TRBD2. Germline CDR1 SGHAT, CDR2 FQNNGV. V lost 6 bases and J lost 5; bases outside the gene matches: 8. This CDR3 comprises 15 residues. CDR3 residues: CASSFPGLARDTQYF. The CDR3 DNA sequence: TGTGCCAGCAGTTTCCCGGGACTAGCGAGAGATACGCAGTATTTT.

The chain recombines TRBV7-9 with TRBJ2-3, with a weak D call TRBD1 (7 bases). This CDR3 comprises 15 residues. V dropped 5 bases and J dropped 2 bases, with 14 bases sitting between them. Looked up from germline, CDR1 is SEHNR and CDR2 is FQNEAQ (reference sequence). CDR3 sequence: CASSAGGQFTDTQYF. As DNA, the CDR3 is TGTGCCAGCAGCGCCGGGGGACAGTTCACAGATACGCAGTATTTT.

This clone was counted between two and nine times. The V and J genes are TRBV5-1 and TRBJ2-7, with TRBD2 identical over 16 bases. V was pared by 4 bases and J by 1 base, with 11 bases of the junction left unmatched. Germline V gives CDR1 SGHRS, CDR2 YFSETQ. The CDR3 length is 19 residues. The CDR3 spells CASSQTGTSGRAGSYEQYF. DNA of the CDR3: TGCGCCAGCAGCCAAACCGGGACTAGCGGGAGGGCTGGATCCTACGAGCAGTACTTC.

The V call is TRBV2, the J call TRBJ2-2; TRBD1 matches 10 bases. The CDR3 runs to 15 residues. Germline CDR1 reads SNHLY; CDR2 reads FYNNEI. The V gene end was trimmed by 5 bases and the J gene end by 6 bases; junction bases not matched to a gene: 6. The CDR3 nucleotides read TGTGCCAGCAGTCCACAGACAGGGGGCCCCGGGGAGCTGTTTTTT. It is translated as CASSPQTGGPGELFF.

The chain joins TRBV2 to TRBJ1-6; 7 bases are shared with TRBD1. The germline gives CDR1 SNHLY, CDR2 FYNNEI. The CDR3 runs to 15 residues. J gave up 6 bases and V 5 bases, and 7 bases lay outside the gene matches. As DNA, the CDR3 is TGTGCCAGCAGTTACCCGGGACAGCTTAATTCACCCCTCCACTTT. It specifies CASSYPGQLNSPLHF.

This clone has a single count. This chain connects TRBV15 to TRBJ2-1; the D gene is possibly TRBD2 (7 bases). Germline-derived CDR1 and CDR2 are LNHNV and YYDKDF (reference sequence). The CDR3 loop spans 16 amino acids. The V end was cut by 1 base, the J end by 7 bases, with 17 bases between. CDR3 in amino acids: CATSRVGLEGGNEQFF. The CDR3 DNA reads as TGTGCCACCAGCAGAGTTGGACTAGAGGGGGGAAATGAGCAGTTCTTC.

The chain joins TRBV7-9 to TRBJ1-5; maybe TRBD1 (5 bases). The CDR3 is made up of 17 amino acids. V was pared by 5 bases and J by 0 bases, with 17 bases between. Germline-derived CDR1 and CDR2 are SEHNR and FQNEAQ (reference sequence). This CDR3 is CASSPMGGGNSNQPQHF. In DNA form, the CDR3 reads TGTGCCAGCAGCCCCATGGGGGGGGGAAATAGCAATCAGCCCCAGCATTTT.

This clone was seen more than once but under ten times. The chain combines TRBV29-1 with TRBJ1-3; 7 positions agree with TRBD1. V lost 3 bases and J lost 8; bases outside the gene matches: 7. The germline gives CDR1 SQVTM, CDR2 ANQGSEA. The CDR3 runs 13 residues. CDR3 sequence reads: CSVEGQLGDTIYF. The CDR3 bases are TGCAGCGTTGAGGGACAGCTCGGGGACACCATATATTTT.

J is TRBJ2-2 and V is TRBV21-1; the table's D call, TRBD2, was not checked against the DNA. TRBV21-1 is classified as a pseudogene. This CDR3 has 17 residues. The CDR3 spells CASSKVGLASPTGELFF. In nucleotides, the CDR3 is TGTGCCAGCAGCAAAGTGGGACTAGCAAGCCCCACCGGGGAGCTGTTTTTT.